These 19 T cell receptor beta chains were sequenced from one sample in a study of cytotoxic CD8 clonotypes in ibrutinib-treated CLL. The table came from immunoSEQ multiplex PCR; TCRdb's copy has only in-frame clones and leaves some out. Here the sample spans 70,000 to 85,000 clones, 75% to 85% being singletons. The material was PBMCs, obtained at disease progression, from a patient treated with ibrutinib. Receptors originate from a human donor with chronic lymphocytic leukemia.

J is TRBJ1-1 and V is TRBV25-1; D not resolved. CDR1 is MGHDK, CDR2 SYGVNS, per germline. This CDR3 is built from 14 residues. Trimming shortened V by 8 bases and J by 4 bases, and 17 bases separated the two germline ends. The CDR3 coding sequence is TGTGCCAGCGGAGAGACACACGCATCCACTGAAGCTTTCTTT. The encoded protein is CASGETHASTEAFF.

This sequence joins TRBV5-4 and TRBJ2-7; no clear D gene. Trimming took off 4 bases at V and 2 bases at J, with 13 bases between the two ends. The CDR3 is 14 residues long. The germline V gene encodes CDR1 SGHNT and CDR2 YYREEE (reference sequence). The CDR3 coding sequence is TGTGCCAGCAGCCCTCACCCAACGACCTACGAGCAGTACTTC. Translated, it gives CASSPHPTTYEQYF.

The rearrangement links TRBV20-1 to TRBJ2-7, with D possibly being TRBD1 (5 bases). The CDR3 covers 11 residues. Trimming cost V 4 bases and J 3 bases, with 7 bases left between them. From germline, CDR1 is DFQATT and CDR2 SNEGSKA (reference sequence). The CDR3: CSAKQGYEQYF. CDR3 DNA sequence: TGCAGTGCTAAGCAGGGCTACGAGCAGTACTTC.

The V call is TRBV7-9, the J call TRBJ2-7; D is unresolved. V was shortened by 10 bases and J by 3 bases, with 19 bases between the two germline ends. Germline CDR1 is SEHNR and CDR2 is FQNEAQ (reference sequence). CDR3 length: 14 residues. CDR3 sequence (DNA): TGTGCCACCCGATCCGGGCCAGGAATCTACGAGCAGTACTTC. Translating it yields CATRSGPGIYEQYF.

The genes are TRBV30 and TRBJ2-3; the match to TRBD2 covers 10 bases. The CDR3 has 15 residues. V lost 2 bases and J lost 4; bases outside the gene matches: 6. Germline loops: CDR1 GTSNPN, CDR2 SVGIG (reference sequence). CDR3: CAWSRDSGRSDTQYF. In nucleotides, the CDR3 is TGTGCCTGGAGTCGGGATAGCGGGAGGTCAGATACGCAGTATTTT.

This CDR3 is CASSGQGAEKLFF. The CDR3 nucleotides are TGTGCCAGTAGTGGACAGGGGGCCGAAAAACTGTTTTTT. The J gene is TRBJ1-4, the V gene TRBV19; 11 nucleotides line up with TRBD1. V was pared by 5 bases and J by 8 bases, with 1 base of the junction left unmatched. Germline V lookup: CDR1 LNHDA, CDR2 SQIVND (reference sequence). CDR3 length: 13 residues.

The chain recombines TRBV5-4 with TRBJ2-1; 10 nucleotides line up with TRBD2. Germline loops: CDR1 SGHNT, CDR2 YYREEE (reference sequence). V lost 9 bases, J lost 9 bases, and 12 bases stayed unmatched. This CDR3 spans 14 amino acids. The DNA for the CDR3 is TGTGCCACCTTTAGCGGGGGGACCCTGGGTGAGCAGTTCTTC. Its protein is CATFSGGTLGEQFF.

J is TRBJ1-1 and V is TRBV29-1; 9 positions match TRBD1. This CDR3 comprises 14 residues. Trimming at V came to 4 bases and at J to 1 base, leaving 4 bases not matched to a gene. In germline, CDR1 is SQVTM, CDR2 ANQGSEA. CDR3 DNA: TGCAGCGTTGCCCTACAGGGGGCGAACACTGAAGCTTTCTTT. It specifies CSVALQGANTEAFF.

CDR3 sequence (DNA): TGTGCCAGCTCACCAGACAGGGTCGTGGAAAAACTGTTTTTT. It codes for CASSPDRVVEKLFF. The chain combines TRBV18 with TRBJ1-4; TRBD1 agrees at 7 bases. Germline CDR1 reads KGHSH; CDR2 reads LQKENI. The CDR3 has 14 residues. With 2 bases clipped from V and 8 bases from J, the junction kept 5 bases outside the gene matches.

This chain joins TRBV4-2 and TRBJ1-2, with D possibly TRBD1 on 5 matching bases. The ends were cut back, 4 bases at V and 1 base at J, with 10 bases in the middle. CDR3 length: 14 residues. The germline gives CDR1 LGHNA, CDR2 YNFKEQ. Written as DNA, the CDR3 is TGTGCCAGCAGCCCGGGGCCAGTTAACTATGGCTACACCTTC. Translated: CASSPGPVNYGYTF.

CDR3 amino acids: CASGRVLEDTEAFF. The CDR3, as DNA: TGTGCCAGCGGAAGGGTTTTAGAGGACACTGAAGCTTTCTTT. The chain carries TRBV6-5 and TRBJ1-1; D not certain. The length of the CDR3 is 14 residues. The V gene's germline CDR1 is MNHEY and CDR2 SVGAGI. Trimming removed 8 bases from V and 3 bases from J, with 16 bases in between.

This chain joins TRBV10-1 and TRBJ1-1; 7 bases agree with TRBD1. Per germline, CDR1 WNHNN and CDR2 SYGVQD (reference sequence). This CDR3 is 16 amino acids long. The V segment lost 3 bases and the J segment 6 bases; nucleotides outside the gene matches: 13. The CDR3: CASSDRTGAGDSEAFF. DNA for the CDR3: TGCGCCAGCAGTGACCGAACAGGGGCAGGGGATTCTGAAGCTTTCTTT.

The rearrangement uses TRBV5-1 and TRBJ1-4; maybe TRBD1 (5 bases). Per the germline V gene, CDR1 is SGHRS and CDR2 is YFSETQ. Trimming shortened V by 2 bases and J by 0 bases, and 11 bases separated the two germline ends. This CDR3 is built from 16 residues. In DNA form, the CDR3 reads TGCGCCAGCAGCTTTCAGGGCCCCTCAACTAATGAAAAACTGTTTTTT. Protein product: CASSFQGPSTNEKLFF.

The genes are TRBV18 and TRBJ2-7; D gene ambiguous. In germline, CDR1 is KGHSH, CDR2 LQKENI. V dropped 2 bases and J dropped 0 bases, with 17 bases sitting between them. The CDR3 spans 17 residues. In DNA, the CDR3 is TGTGCCAGCTCACCAAGTTCCCCAGGTCCTACCTCCTACGAGCAGTACTTC. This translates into CASSPSSPGPTSYEQYF.

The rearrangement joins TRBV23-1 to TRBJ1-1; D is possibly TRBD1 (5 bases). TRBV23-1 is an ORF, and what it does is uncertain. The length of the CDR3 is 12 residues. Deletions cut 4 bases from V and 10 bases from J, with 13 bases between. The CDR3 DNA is TGCGCCAGCAGTCTGGGGGAACTGGGAGCTTTCTTT. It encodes CASSLGELGAFF.

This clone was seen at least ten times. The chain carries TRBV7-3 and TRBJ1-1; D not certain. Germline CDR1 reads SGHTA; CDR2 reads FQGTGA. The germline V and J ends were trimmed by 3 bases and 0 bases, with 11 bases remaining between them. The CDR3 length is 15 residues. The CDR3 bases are TGTGCCAGCAGCTTTAACCCTTCTATGAACACTGAAGCTTTCTTT. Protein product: CASSFNPSMNTEAFF.

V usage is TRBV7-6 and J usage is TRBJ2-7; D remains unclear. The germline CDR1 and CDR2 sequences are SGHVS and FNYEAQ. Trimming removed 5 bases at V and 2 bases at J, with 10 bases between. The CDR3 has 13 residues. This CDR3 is CASSRGHTYEQYF. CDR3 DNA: TGTGCCAGCAGCCGAGGTCATACCTACGAGCAGTACTTC.

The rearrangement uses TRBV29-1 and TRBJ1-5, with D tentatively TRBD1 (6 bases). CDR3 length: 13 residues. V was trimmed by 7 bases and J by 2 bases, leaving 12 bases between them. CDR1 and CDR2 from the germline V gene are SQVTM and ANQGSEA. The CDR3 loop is CSAAGHRNQPQHF. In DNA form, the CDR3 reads TGCAGCGCAGCGGGACATCGCAATCAGCCCCAGCATTTT.

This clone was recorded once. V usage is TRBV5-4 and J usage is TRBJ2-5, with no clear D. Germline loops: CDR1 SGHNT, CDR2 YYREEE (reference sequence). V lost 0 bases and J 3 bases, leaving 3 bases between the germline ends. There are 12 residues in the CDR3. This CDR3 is CASSLGEETQYF. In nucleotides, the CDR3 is TGTGCCAGCAGCTTGGGTGAAGAGACCCAGTACTTC.